This T cell receptor beta chain was obtained from a study of blood T cell repertoires in COVID-19. In the original workflow: How many nucleated cells were present was estimated from reference gene primer amplification. Sequencing used immunoSEQ multiplex PCR; TCRdb keeps in-frame clones, though not all of them. Clone size and the V and J calls come from that table; the DNA yielded D and trimming. The data show some 140,000 clones, 70% to 85% seen once. The CDR3 runs to 15 residues. Losses at the gene ends were 6 bases for V and 4 bases for J; bases not matched to a gene: 11. The germline V gene encodes CDR1 LNHNV and CDR2 YYDKDF (reference sequence).

This sequence originates from a man aged 55 to 70 with acute or convalescent COVID-19. The chain joins TRBV15 to TRBJ1-2; the match to TRBD1 covers 7 bases. The specimen was peripheral blood. This CDR3 is CATREYKGAAYGYTF. The CDR3 bases are TGTGCCACCAGGGAATACAAGGGGGCGGCCTATGGCTACACCTTC.